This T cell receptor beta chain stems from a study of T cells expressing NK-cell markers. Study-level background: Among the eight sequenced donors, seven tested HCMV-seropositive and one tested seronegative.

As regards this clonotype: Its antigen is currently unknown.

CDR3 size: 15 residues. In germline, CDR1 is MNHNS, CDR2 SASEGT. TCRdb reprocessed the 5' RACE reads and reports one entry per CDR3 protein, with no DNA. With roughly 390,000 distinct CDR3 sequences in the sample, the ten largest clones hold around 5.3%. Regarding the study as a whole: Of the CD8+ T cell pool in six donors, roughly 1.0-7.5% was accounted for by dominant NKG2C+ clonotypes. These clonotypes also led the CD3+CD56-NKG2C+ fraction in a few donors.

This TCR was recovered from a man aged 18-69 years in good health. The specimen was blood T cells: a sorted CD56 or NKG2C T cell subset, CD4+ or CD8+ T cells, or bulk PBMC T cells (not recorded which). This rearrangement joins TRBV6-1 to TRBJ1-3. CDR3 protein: CPSRRAQGSGNTIYF.